These T cell receptor beta chains were read from a single sample in a study of CD8+ T cells in alopecia areata. Here immunoSEQ multiplex PCR was the method, and the copy in TCRdb shows in-frame clones only, minus some. The sample shows about 160,000 clones, about 71% of them seen only once. The input for sequencing was CD4+ T cells sorted from blood, taken at week 4, from a patient treated with tofacitinib. The receptors derive from a human donor with alopecia areata. CDR3s include the opening cysteine and the closing phenylalanine or tryptophan. The D gene is left open where the match is weak. Clone size is shown for a subset of rows, as once, few, many or a class of expanded clone.

NA TRBJ1-1 NA TRBV29-1 TGCAGCGTCCGACCCTTGCAGGGCCCCGGCACTGAAGCTTTCTTT CSVRPLQGPGTEAFF
NA TRBJ1-5 NA TRBV19 TGTGCCAGTAGTATCAAAAGGGGACTAGGTCAGCCCCAGCATTTT CASSIKRGLGQPQHF
TRBD1 TRBJ1-5 NA TRBV6-1 TGTGCCAGCAGTGGGACAGGGGTATCGATGAGCAATCAGCCCCAGCATTTT CASSGTGVSMSNQPQHF
NA TRBJ2-1 few TRBV10-3 TGTGCCATCAGCCCGGGTAATGAGCAGTTCTTC CAISPGNEQFF
TRBD1 TRBJ2-2 NA TRBV5-1 TGCGCCAGCAGCTCCTCCGGGACAGGGTTCGGGGAGCTGTTTTTT CASSSSGTGFGELFF
NA TRBJ2-4 NA TRBV29-1 TGCAGCGTTTTCTTGACGCCCCACCTCGACAAAAACATTCAGTACTTC CSVFLTPHLDKNIQYF
NA TRBJ2-7 few TRBV5-1 TGCGCCAGCAGCCCCCGCGGTTCAAGCCCCTACGAGCAGTACTTC CASSPRGSSPYEQYF
NA TRBJ2-6 NA TRBV5-1 TGCGCCAGCAGCCCTCAGGGGCCGGCCTCTGGGGCCAACGTCCTGACTTTC CASSPQGPASGANVLTF
NA TRBJ2-6 NA TRBV4-2 TGTGCCAGCAGTCAAGATGTCTCTGGGGCCAACGTCCTGACTTTC CASSQDVSGANVLTF
TRBD1 TRBJ2-1 NA TRBV30 TGTGCCTGGAGTAGACAGGGCGGCAATGAGCAGTTCTTC CAWSRQGGNEQFF
TRBD2 TRBJ2-5 NA TRBV29-1 TGCAGCGCCAAGAGGGGACTACAAGAGACCCAGTACTTC CSAKRGLQETQYF
TRBD2 TRBJ2-5 NA TRBV7-9 TGTGCCAGCAGCTTAGCGTTGACTAGCGGTCGCAAAGAGACCCAGTACTTC CASSLALTSGRKETQYF
NA TRBJ2-3 NA TRBV30 TGTGCCTGGAGTAGGGGACGCACAGATACGCAGTATTTT CAWSRGRTDTQYF
NA TRBJ1-3 NA TRBV29-1 TGCAGCGTTGAGGTGGGGGGGATACAGTGGAGAAACACCATATATTTT CSVEVGGIQWRNTIYF
TRBD1 TRBJ1-6 NA TRBV28 TGTGCCAGCGGGACAGGGGGTTCACCCCTCCACTTT CASGTGGSPLHF
NA TRBJ2-3 NA TRBV30 TGTGCCTGGAGTGTAACCACAGATACGCAGTATTTT CAWSVTTDTQYF
NA TRBJ2-3 few TRBV14 TGTGCCAGCAGCCAATACTTAAGGGATACGCAGTATTTT CASSQYLRDTQYF
NA TRBJ2-3 few TRBV14 TGTGCCAGCAGCCCCTTAATGAGGTTCTACACAGATACGCAGTATTTT CASSPLMRFYTDTQYF
TRBD1 TRBJ2-5 few TRBV29-1 TGCAGCGTTTTGACAGGGGGGGAGACCCAGTACTTC CSVLTGGETQYF
NA TRBJ1-2 NA TRBV30 TGTGCCTGGAGTGTATTTGCGGGAAATGGCTACACCTTC CAWSVFAGNGYTF
NA TRBJ2-6 NA TRBV10-3 TGTGCCATCAGTGGCTCTGGGGCCAACGTCCTGACTTTC CAISGSGANVLTF
NA TRBJ1-6 NA TRBV25-1 TGTGCCAGCAGTGGAGGGGTAGGCCCCCTCCACTTT CASSGGVGPLHF
NA TRBJ1-6 many TRBV9 TGTGCCAGCAGCGTAGATGGGGAATGGGATTCACCCCTCCACTTT CASSVDGEWDSPLHF
NA TRBJ2-7 NA TRBV10-3 TGTGCCATCAGCCCTGCCCGGGGGTACGAGCAGTACTTC CAISPARGYEQYF
TRBD1 TRBJ1-2 once TRBV30 TGTGCCTGGATGAGGGACAGCTACATCTATGGCTACACCTTC CAWMRDSYIYGYTF
NA TRBJ1-1 few TRBV29-1 TGCAGCGTTGTGGGCGCCCAAATGGCCACTGAAGCTTTCTTT CSVVGAQMATEAFF
NA TRBJ2-5 NA TRBV5-4 TGTGCCAGCAGCTTGGCCTCAATGGGATGGGAGACCCAGTACTTC CASSLASMGWETQYF
NA TRBJ1-2 NA TRBV7-2 TGTGCCAGCAGCTCAAGTGCTTGGGGGGACTATGGCTACACCTTC CASSSSAWGDYGYTF
NA TRBJ1-1 NA TRBV29-1 TGCAGCGTTGAAGAGGGCAACACTGAAGCTTTCTTT CSVEEGNTEAFF
NA TRBJ1-3 NA TRBV7-9 TGTGCCAGCAGCCCAGACACCGACTCTGGAAACACCATATATTTT CASSPDTDSGNTIYF
TRBD1 TRBJ2-1 NA TRBV30 TGTGCCTGGAGCGGGGACAGAATTTACAATGAGCAGTTCTTC CAWSGDRIYNEQFF
NA TRBJ2-5 medium-sized TRBV7-9 TGTGCCAGCAGCCCACCCCTCCGGACAGCCAAGGAGACCCAGTACTTC CASSPPLRTAKETQYF
NA TRBJ1-1 NA TRBV6-5 TGTGCCAGCAGTTACTCTGTAAACACTGAAGCTTTCTTT CASSYSVNTEAFF
TRBD1 TRBJ2-7 NA TRBV29-1 TGCAGCGTGGGACAGAACAACTACGAGCAGTACTTC CSVGQNNYEQYF
NA TRBJ1-1 few TRBV29-1 TGCAGCACCCTTGGGGGGAACACTGAAGCTTTCTTT CSTLGGNTEAFF
NA TRBJ1-2 NA TRBV30 TGTGCCTTCTCGAGGACAGCTAACTATGGCTACACCTTC CAFSRTANYGYTF
NA TRBJ2-7 few TRBV2 TGTGCCAGCAGTGAAGGCCATACCCTCTCCTACGAGCAGTACTTC CASSEGHTLSYEQYF
TRBD2 TRBJ2-5 NA TRBV30 TGTGCCTGGCAACTAGCGGGAGTAGAAGAGACCCAGTACTTC CAWQLAGVEETQYF
TRBD2 TRBJ2-7 NA TRBV5-1 TGCGCCAGCAGCTTGGGAGCGGGGGAGGCCTACGAGCAGTACTTC CASSLGAGEAYEQYF
TRBD1 TRBJ1-5 NA TRBV30 TGTGCCTGGAGTCTCCACAGGGGAAATCAGCCCCAGCATTTT CAWSLHRGNQPQHF
NA TRBJ2-1 NA TRBV19 TGTGCCAGTACCCGGGACGGCAGATTCAATGAGCAGTTCTTC CASTRDGRFNEQFF
TRBD1 TRBJ2-5 NA TRBV29-1 TGCAGCGTTTATGACAGGGGGCAAGAGACCCAGTACTTC CSVYDRGQETQYF
TRBD2 TRBJ2-5 NA TRBV15 TGTGCCACCAGCCGGACTAGCGGGGCGGAGACCCAGTACTTC CATSRTSGAETQYF
NA TRBJ2-3 NA TRBV10-3 TGTGCCATCAGTGAGATGGCGGGGCGTTCCGATACGCAGTATTTT CAISEMAGRSDTQYF
NA TRBJ2-4 NA TRBV25-1 TGTGCCAGCAGTGAACCTACAGGGACCCAAAACATTCAGTACTTC CASSEPTGTQNIQYF
NA TRBJ1-1 NA TRBV30 TGTGCCTGGAGTGTGCAGGGAGGGGCGGCTTTCTTT CAWSVQGGAAFF
TRBD2 TRBJ2-1 NA TRBV7-2 TGTGCCAGCAGCTTACAGCGGGGGACCTCCTACAATGAGCAGTTCTTC CASSLQRGTSYNEQFF
NA TRBJ1-1 NA TRBV2 TGTGCCAGCAGTGGAAATAACAGGATCACTGAAGCTTTCTTT CASSGNNRITEAFF
NA TRBJ1-2 NA TRBV2 TGTGCCAGCAGGGTGACGTGGCTGGGCGGCTACACCTTC CASRVTWLGGYTF
TRBD1 TRBJ1-6 NA TRBV15 TGTGCCACCAGCAGAGCTCAGAGATCAGGGGGTCCACCCCTCCACTTT CATSRAQRSGGPPLHF
TRBD1 TRBJ2-5 NA TRBV5-6 TGTGCCAGCACCCCGAGGGACAGCGAAGAGACCCAGTACTTC CASTPRDSEETQYF
NA TRBJ2-4 NA TRBV7-9 TGTGCCAGCAGCTGGGCCGGGACCGCCTCCAAAAACATTCAGTACTTC CASSWAGTASKNIQYF
TRBD1 TRBJ2-5 NA TRBV9 TGTGCCAGCAGCTCCCGCTCGGGACAGGGAATCCCAGAGACCCAGTACTTC CASSSRSGQGIPETQYF
TRBD2 TRBJ2-1 few TRBV7-2 TGTGCCAGCAGCTCCCCGGCACTAGCGGGGGGAAGGTCCTACAATGAGCAGTTCTTC CASSSPALAGGRSYNEQFF
NA TRBJ2-7 NA TRBV29-1 TGCAGCGTTAAAGGACCGGCGCGGGAGCAGTACTTC CSVKGPAREQYF
NA TRBJ2-7 NA TRBV5-4 TGTGCCAGCAGCTTGGGCGGGACACAATACGAGCAGTACTTC CASSLGGTQYEQYF
TRBD1 TRBJ1-2 NA TRBV6-5 TGTGCCAGCAGTTACGATCGGGACAGGCAATCTTATGGCTACACCTTC CASSYDRDRQSYGYTF